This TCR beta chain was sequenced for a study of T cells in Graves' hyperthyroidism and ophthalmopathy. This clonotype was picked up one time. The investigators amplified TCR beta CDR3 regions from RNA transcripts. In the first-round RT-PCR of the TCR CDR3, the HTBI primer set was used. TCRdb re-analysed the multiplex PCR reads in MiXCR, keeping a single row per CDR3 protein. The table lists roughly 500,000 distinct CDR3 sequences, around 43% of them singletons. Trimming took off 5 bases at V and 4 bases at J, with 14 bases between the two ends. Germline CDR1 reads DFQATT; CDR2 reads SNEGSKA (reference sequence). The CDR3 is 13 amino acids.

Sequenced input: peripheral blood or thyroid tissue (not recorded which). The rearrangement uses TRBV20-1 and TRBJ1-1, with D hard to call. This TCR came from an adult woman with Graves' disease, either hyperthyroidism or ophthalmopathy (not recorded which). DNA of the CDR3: TGCAGTGCTGTCGGGAGAGTGGTCACTGAAGCTTTCTTT. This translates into CSAVGRVVTEAFF.